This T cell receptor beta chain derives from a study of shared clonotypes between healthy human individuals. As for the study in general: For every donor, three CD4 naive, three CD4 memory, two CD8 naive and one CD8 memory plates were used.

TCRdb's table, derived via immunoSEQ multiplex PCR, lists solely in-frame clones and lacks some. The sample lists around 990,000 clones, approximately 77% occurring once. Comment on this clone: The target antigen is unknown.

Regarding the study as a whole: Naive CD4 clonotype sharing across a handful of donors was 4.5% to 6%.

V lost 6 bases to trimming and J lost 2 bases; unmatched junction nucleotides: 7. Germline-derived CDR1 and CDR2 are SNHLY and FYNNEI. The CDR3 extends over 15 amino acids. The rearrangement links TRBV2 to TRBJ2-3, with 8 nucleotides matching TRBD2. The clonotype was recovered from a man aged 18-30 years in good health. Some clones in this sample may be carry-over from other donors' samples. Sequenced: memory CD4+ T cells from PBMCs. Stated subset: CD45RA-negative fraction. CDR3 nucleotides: TGTGCCAGCAGCGCCGGGACTAGGGACACAGATACGCAGTATTTT. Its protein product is CASSAGTRDTDTQYF.